This T cell receptor (beta chain) was recovered during a study of OX40 agonist ivuxolimab in advanced cancers. Turning to the study itself: Patients' therapy was ivuxolimab, an antibody that acts as an agonist of OX40 (CD134).

Study-level results: At 0.1-3.0 mg/kg, partial responders had clonal expansion among the lowest observed.

Libraries were prepared by immunoSEQ multiplex PCR; TCRdb keeps only in-frame clonotypes and omits some of them. In the table there are 65,000 to 80,000 clones, approximately 89% of which are singletons. Per the germline V gene, CDR1 is SGHAT and CDR2 is FQNNGV. CDR3 length: 15 residues. The V end lost 5 bases, the J end lost 5 bases, and 19 bases lay between the germline ends. Comments on this clone: The antigen remains unidentified.

The source was CD4+ or CD8+ T cells sorted from blood, collected in a trial of the OX40 agonist ivuxolimab. This sequence originates from an adult with an advanced solid tumor such as melanoma, head and neck, liver or kidney cancer. The chain carries TRBV11-2 and TRBJ2-7; tentative D call: TRBD2 (5 bases). The CDR3 loop reads CASSGRRTLTDEQYF. CDR3 coding DNA: TGTGCCAGCAGCGGACGACGGACTCTTACCGACGAGCAGTACTTC. Using reference TRBV11-2 and TRBJ2-7 for the parts outside the CDR3, the full variable domain is EAGVAQSPRYKIIEKRQSVAFWCNPISGHATLYWYQQILGQGPKLLIQFQNNGVVDDSQLPKDRFSAERLKGVDSTLKIQPAKLEDSAVYLCASSGRRTLTDEQYFGPGTRLTVT.